These 21 T cell receptor beta chains originate from one sample sequenced in a study of T cell changes during pregnancy in multiple sclerosis. TCRdb's copy holds only in-frame clones and misses some; the assay was immunoSEQ multiplex PCR. The sample has roughly 48,000 clones; 85% to 95% are singletons. Sequences were derived from CD4+ T cells from peripheral blood mononuclear cells, sampled in the second trimester of pregnancy. These receptors all come from a female donor in good health, enrolled as a control in a pregnancy study.

The rearrangement joins TRBV7-2 to TRBJ2-7; 8 nucleotides line up with TRBD2. The CDR3 spans 16 residues. V lost 1 base to trimming and J lost 2 bases; unmatched junction nucleotides: 7. Germline CDR1 reads SGHTA; CDR2 reads FQGNSA. The CDR3 here is CASSLVLLAGTYEQYF. CDR3 in DNA: TGTGCCAGCAGCTTAGTATTGCTAGCGGGTACCTACGAGCAGTACTTC.

The chain carries TRBV9 and TRBJ2-2; D is unresolved. The germline V gene encodes CDR1 SGDLS and CDR2 YYNGEE. V was trimmed by 0 bases and J by 2 bases, leaving 8 bases between them. The length of the CDR3 is 15 residues. This chain's CDR3 is CASSVGQANTGELFF. In nucleotides, the CDR3 is TGTGCCAGCAGCGTAGGTCAAGCCAACACCGGGGAGCTGTTTTTT.

This clone was detected once. This chain uses TRBV27 with TRBJ2-7; 9 bases are shared with TRBD1. The CDR3 is 16 residues long. V lost 2 bases and J lost 2; bases outside the gene matches: 7. Germline values: CDR1 MNHEY, CDR2 SMNVEV (reference sequence). The CDR3 spells CASSLGLRQGAYEQYF. The CDR3, as DNA: TGTGCCAGCAGTTTAGGCTTAAGACAGGGGGCCTACGAGCAGTACTTC.

This clone occurred a few times. This chain uses TRBV5-1 with TRBJ1-5, with 10 bases fitting TRBD1. This CDR3 spans 19 amino acids. Trimming at V came to 0 bases and at J to 7 bases, leaving 16 bases not matched to a gene. Germline loops: CDR1 SGHRS, CDR2 YFSETQ. CDR3 sequence: CASSLGPEGGQGSKQPQHF. The CDR3 DNA follows: TGCGCCAGCAGCTTGGGCCCAGAGGGGGGACAGGGGTCGAAACAGCCCCAGCATTTT.

The chain recombines TRBV10-2 with TRBJ2-2, with D unclear. The V and J ends lost 8 bases and 7 bases respectively, with 14 bases between them. The CDR3 totals 13 residues. Germline V gene lookup returns CDR1 WSHSY and CDR2 SAAADI. CDR3 DNA sequence: TGCGCCAGCGGAGAGATGGTTGGCGGGGAGCTGTTTTTT. This sequence encodes CASGEMVGGELFF.

The rearrangement links TRBV30 to TRBJ1-2, with a possible D match to TRBD1 (5 bases). This CDR3 spans 18 amino acids. The germline gives CDR1 GTSNPN, CDR2 SVGIG (reference sequence). V was clipped by 3 bases and J by 2 bases, with 25 bases between them. The CDR3 DNA follows: TGTGCCTGGAGGGGAGGGGTCTGGACCCGGGGGGAAAACTATGGCTACACCTTC. The encoded protein is CAWRGGVWTRGENYGYTF.

The chain is built from TRBV5-1 and TRBJ1-1, with D possibly TRBD1 on 6 matching bases. V gave up 2 bases and J gave up 4 bases, with 21 bases separating them. There are 17 residues in the CDR3. Germline CDR1 is SGHRS and CDR2 is YFSETQ. The CDR3 DNA reads as TGCGCCAGCAGCTTTAGGACAGTCTCGCCCCTGGGCACTGAAGCTTTCTTT. Translated, it gives CASSFRTVSPLGTEAFF.

The chain carries TRBV6-5 and TRBJ1-1, with a possible D match to TRBD1 (5 bases). The length of the CDR3 is 14 residues. Germline CDR1 and CDR2: MNHEY and SVGAGI. Trimming removed 2 bases at V and 4 bases at J, with 11 bases between. The CDR3 sequence: CASSYIQETTEAFF. The CDR3 DNA follows: TGTGCCAGCAGTTACATACAGGAAACCACTGAAGCTTTCTTT.

CDR3 DNA sequence: TGTGCCAGCTCACCACCGGCAGGGGGCACAGGAAACACCATATATTTT. It is translated as CASSPPAGGTGNTIYF. The J gene is TRBJ1-3, the V gene TRBV18; 8 bases fit TRBD1. J lost 4 bases, V lost 0 bases, and 5 bases had no gene match. Per the germline V gene, CDR1 is KGHSH and CDR2 is LQKENI. The CDR3 loop spans 16 amino acids. Complete variable domain (other parts from reference TRBV18 and TRBJ1-3): NAGVMQNPRHLVRRRGQEARLRCSPMKGHSHVYWYRQLPEEGLKFMVYLQKENIIDESGMPKERFSAEFPKEGPSILRIQQVVRGDSAAYFCASSPPAGGTGNTIYFGEGSWLTVV.

The chain joins TRBV6-6 to TRBJ2-5, with 14 bases identical to TRBD2. The V gene end was trimmed by 3 bases and the J gene end by 6 bases; junction bases not matched to a gene: 3. Germline-derived CDR1 and CDR2 are MNHNY and SVGAGI (reference sequence). The CDR3 spans 15 residues. CDR3: CASSYGTSGRKTQYF. The CDR3 DNA is TGTGCCAGCAGTTATGGGACTAGCGGGAGAAAGACCCAGTACTTC.

The genes are TRBV11-2 and TRBJ2-3, with 14 positions matching TRBD2. This CDR3 has 14 residues. V shed 4 bases, J shed 9 bases, and the junction held 3 bases outside the gene matches. Germline V lookup: CDR1 SGHAT, CDR2 FQNNGV. CDR3 in amino acids: CASSSGLAGGTQYF. The CDR3 DNA reads as TGTGCCAGCAGCTCCGGACTAGCGGGAGGAACGCAGTATTTT.

The chain couples TRBV30 to TRBJ1-1; 9 positions match TRBD1. The CDR3 runs to 15 residues. V shed 4 bases, J shed 5 bases, and the junction held 11 bases outside the gene matches. Looked up from germline, CDR1 is GTSNPN and CDR2 is SVGIG (reference sequence). CDR3 nucleotide sequence: TGTGCCTGGAACCTACAGGGGGCGGCGGGGACTGAAGCTTTCTTT. The encoded protein is CAWNLQGAAGTEAFF. Based on the CDR3 plus reference TRBV30 and TRBJ1-1, the full variable domain is SQTIHQWPATLVQPVGSPLSLECTVEGTSNPNLYWYRQAAGRGLQLLFYSVGIGQISSEVPQNLSASRPQDRQFILSSKKLLLSDSGFYLCAWNLQGAAGTEAFFGQGTRLTVV.

The chain couples TRBV30 to TRBJ1-4, with TRBD1 matching over 8 bases. Losses at the gene ends were 4 bases for V and 4 bases for J; bases not matched to a gene: 14. From germline, CDR1 is GTSNPN and CDR2 SVGIG (reference sequence). CDR3 length: 17 residues. The CDR3 is CAWKNGPETGVNEKLFF. DNA for the CDR3: TGTGCCTGGAAAAATGGGCCCGAGACAGGGGTTAATGAAAAACTGTTTTTT.

This rearrangement joins TRBV28 to TRBJ1-5, with TRBD1 matching 7 bases. V lost 9 bases, J lost 3 bases, and 5 bases stayed unmatched. CDR3 length: 13 amino acids. CDR1 is MDHEN and CDR2 is SYDVKM in the germline V gene. The CDR3: CASKTGNNQPQHF. The CDR3 nucleotides are TGTGCCAGTAAGACAGGGAACAATCAGCCCCAGCATTTT.

V is TRBV9 and J is TRBJ2-2; TRBD2 matches at 8 bases. Germline CDR1 is SGDLS and CDR2 is YYNGEE. The V gene end was trimmed by 1 base and the J gene end by 1 base; junction bases not matched to a gene: 3. The CDR3 runs 16 residues. The CDR3 reads CASSVTGGGNTGELFF. The CDR3 region has the DNA TGTGCCAGCAGCGTAACCGGGGGGGGGAACACCGGGGAGCTGTTTTTT.

The chain couples TRBV15 to TRBJ2-1, with D perhaps matching TRBD1 (5 bases). V dropped 0 bases and J dropped 10 bases, with 7 bases sitting between them. The CDR3 sequence is 12 residues long. CDR1 and CDR2 (germline): LNHNV, YYDKDF (reference sequence). The CDR3 spells CATSRETAEQFF. CDR3 DNA sequence: TGTGCCACCAGCAGAGAGACAGCGGAGCAGTTCTTC.

V usage is TRBV6-6 and J usage is TRBJ2-7; no firm D call. CDR3 length: 14 amino acids. Deletions cut 2 bases from V and 5 bases from J, with 13 bases between. Germline-derived CDR1 and CDR2 are MNHNY and SVGAGI (reference sequence). Here the CDR3 reads CASSYMGPNDEQYF. CDR3 sequence (DNA): TGTGCCAGCAGTTACATGGGCCCCAACGACGAGCAGTACTTC.

V is TRBV18 and J is TRBJ1-5; 10 bases match TRBD1. Germline CDR1 and CDR2: KGHSH and LQKENI. The V and J ends lost 4 bases and 1 base, in that order; junction bases with no gene match: 10. The CDR3 is made up of 18 amino acids. CDR3 DNA sequence: TGTGCCAGCTCACACTATTTTCCGGGACAGGGGAGCAATCAGCCCCAGCATTTT. It codes for CASSHYFPGQGSNQPQHF.

The chain combines TRBV11-2 with TRBJ1-1, with D possibly TRBD1 on 6 matching bases. Germline CDR1 SGHAT, CDR2 FQNNGV. The CDR3 has 14 amino acids. The ends were cut back, 5 bases at V and 1 base at J, with 11 bases in the middle. This chain's CDR3 is CASSTDRENTEAFF. The CDR3 DNA is TGTGCCAGCAGCACGGACAGAGAGAACACTGAAGCTTTCTTT.

The chain joins TRBV6-6 to TRBJ1-1; 12 bases match TRBD1. CDR3 size: 16 residues. V lost 2 bases, J lost 6 bases, and 7 bases stayed unmatched. Germline assignment: CDR1 MNHNY and CDR2 SVGAGI (reference sequence). The CDR3 here is CASSYPGQGAQAEAFF. The CDR3 bases are TGTGCCAGCAGTTACCCGGGACAGGGGGCGCAGGCTGAAGCTTTCTTT.

The chain employs TRBV15 and TRBJ1-5; D remains ambiguous. Trimming stripped 5 bases from V and 4 bases from J, with 6 bases between. This CDR3 has 12 residues. In germline, CDR1 is LNHNV, CDR2 YYDKDF (reference sequence). Here the CDR3 reads CATSAGNQPQHF. CDR3 coding DNA: TGTGCCACCAGCGCGGGAAATCAGCCCCAGCATTTT.